This entry lists 15 T cell receptor beta chains sequenced from one sample in a study of tissue T cells after allogeneic stem cell transplantation. Repertoires were generated with immunoSEQ multiplex PCR, while TCRdb's copy carries only in-frame clones and drops some. The repertoire includes approximately 47,000 clones, roughly 75% of them detected once, and 0.7% sits in the top ten. Sequencing was carried out using sorted cells pooled from one or two spleens. These receptors were collected from a pool of C57BL/6 mice in good health.

Points on this clone: Gene labels here are mouse ones. The sequenced fragment ends 1 residue before the CDR3 boundary, so the rest is inferred from the germline J gene. Different DNA sequences within this sample yield the same CDR3. The chain uses TRBV4 and TRBJ2-7, with 8 bases fitting TRBD1. This CDR3 is built from 13 residues. Germline V gene sequence: CDR1 LGHDT, CDR2 YNNKQL (reference sequence). V shed 4 bases, J shed 6 bases, and the junction held 5 bases outside the gene matches. The CDR3 reads CASSFDRGLEQYF. CDR3 DNA (partial): TGTGCCAGCAGCTTCGACAGGGGTCTTGAACAGTAC.

This clone was seen a few times. Genes and germline come from the mouse. Read data end 1 residue before the CDR3 end; the end is taken from the germline J gene. This chain links TRBV19 with TRBJ1-3; D not resolved. V lost 4 bases to trimming and J lost 4 bases, with 6 bases between them. Germline CDR1 FNHDT, CDR2 SITEND (reference sequence). The CDR3 consists of 12 residues. The sequenced CDR3 bases are TGTGCCAGCAGTCTCCAGGGAAATACGCTCTAT. Residues: CASSLQGNTLY. The full CDR3 protein reads CASSLQGNTLYF.

Points on this clone: The genes are named according to mouse. The sequence runs out 1 residue before the end of the CDR3; the remainder is reconstructed from the germline J gene. This chain connects TRBV19 to TRBJ2-4; 13 nucleotides line up with TRBD2. Germline values: CDR1 FNHDT, CDR2 SITEND (reference sequence). Unmatched junction bases numbered 8, after V lost 6 bases and J lost 1 base. The CDR3 length is 17 residues. Partial CDR3 DNA: TGTGCCAGCATCCCCCGGGACTGGGGGGGAGGTCAAAACACCTTGTAC. Translated: CASIPRDWGGGQNTLY. Given in full, the CDR3 is CASIPRDWGGGQNTLYF.

As regards this clone: The germline and genes are mouse ones. The read ends 1 residue before the CDR3 terminus; that terminus is restored from the germline J gene. V usage is TRBV16 and J usage is TRBJ2-1; tentatively, D is TRBD2 (7 bases). This CDR3 comprises 16 residues. Per the germline V gene, CDR1 is SGHSA and CDR2 is FRNQAP. V gave up 1 base and J gave up 0 bases, with 10 bases separating them. The CDR3 region is CASSLVWGANYAEQFF. The sequenced part of the CDR3 DNA is TGTGCAAGCAGCTTAGTATGGGGGGCTAACTATGCTGAGCAGTTC.

Concerning this clone: Gene names follow the mouse nomenclature. The CDR3 sequence: CASSLVSSYEQYF. The CDR3 bases that were read are TGTGCAAGCAGCTTAGTCAGCTCCTATGAACAGTAC. V is TRBV16 and J is TRBJ2-7; the D is unclear. The read halts 1 residue ahead of the CDR3 end, with the missing end drawn from the germline J gene. CDR1 is SGHSA, CDR2 FRNQAP, per germline. V was trimmed by 1 base and J by 0 bases, leaving 4 bases between them. The CDR3 consists of 13 residues.

This clone appeared once. Gene names and germline refer to mouse. The read ends 1 residue shy of where the CDR3 ends; the end is completed using the germline J gene. V usage is TRBV16 and J usage is TRBJ2-5; D might be TRBD1 (5 bases). V was trimmed by 0 bases and J by 2 bases, leaving 6 bases between them. The CDR3 length is 14 residues. Looked up from germline, CDR1 is SGHSA and CDR2 is FRNQAP. The CDR3 sequence: CASSLEQGQDTQYF. The sequenced part of the CDR3 DNA is TGTGCAAGCAGCTTAGAGCAGGGCCAAGACACCCAGTAC.

This clone was seen more than once but under ten times. Mouse gene names apply. The CDR3 end falls 1 residue outside the read, so it is completed with the germline J gene. V and J are TRBV5 and TRBJ2-7, with 9 bases lining up with TRBD2. CDR1 is LGHNA, CDR2 YNLKQL, per germline (reference sequence). J gave up 7 bases and V 2 bases, and 6 bases lay outside the gene matches. The CDR3 is 14 amino acids. CDR3 DNA, as far as it was read: TGTGCCAGCAGCCAAAACTCTGGGGGGGAGGAACAGTAC. Translation gives CASSQNSGGEEQY. In full, the CDR3 is CASSQNSGGEEQYF.

Points on this clone: Each gene name is a mouse one. The read halts 1 residue ahead of the CDR3 end, with the missing end drawn from the germline J gene. The chain recombines TRBV13-1 with TRBJ2-2; D is perhaps TRBD1 (6 bases). This CDR3 contains 15 residues. V lost 4 bases, J lost 3 bases, and 13 bases lay in between. The germline CDR1 and CDR2 sequences are NSHNY and SYGAGN. CDR3 amino acids: CASSFHREDTGQLYF. CDR3 DNA, as far as it was read: TGTGCCAGCAGTTTTCACAGGGAAGACACCGGGCAGCTCTAC.

Turning to this clone: Each gene name is a mouse one. The CDR3 protein is CASSIGRNSGNTLYF. The part of the CDR3 DNA that was read is TGTGCCAGCAGTATAGGCAGAAATTCTGGAAATACGCTCTAT. The chain joins TRBV19 to TRBJ1-3; D unclear. Read coverage stops 1 residue before the CDR3 terminus; the germline J gene supplies the remainder. The CDR3 is 15 amino acids. In germline, CDR1 is FNHDT, CDR2 SITEND (reference sequence). V was cut by 0 bases and J by 0 bases, with 7 bases left in between.

Note on this clone: Germline and genes here are mouse. The read terminates 1 residue before the CDR3 end, so the remaining end is supplied by the germline J gene. The chain carries TRBV2 and TRBJ2-7; no firm D call. This CDR3 has 14 amino acids. In germline, CDR1 is LGHNA, CDR2 YSYQKL. V dropped 1 base and J dropped 0 bases, with 7 bases sitting between them. Here the CDR3 reads CASSQGVSSYEQYF. The sequenced CDR3 bases are TGTGCCAGCAGCCAAGGGGTGAGCTCCTATGAACAGTAC.

The table lists this clone with a few counts. Germline and genes: mouse. The read falls 1 residue short of the CDR3 end, and the missing part is taken from the germline J gene. This chain links TRBV29 with TRBJ2-1, with TRBD1 as a possible D gene (6 bases). The CDR3 has 12 residues. Looked up from germline, CDR1 is MSHET and CDR2 is SYDVDS. Trimming took off 7 bases at V and 7 bases at J, with 11 bases between the two ends. The sequenced CDR3 bases are TGTGCTAGCATACAGGGTAGGGCTGAGCAGTTC. Translating gives CASIQGRAEQF. The complete CDR3 sequence is CASIQGRAEQFF.

A remark on this clone: Genes and germline come from the mouse. With the read ending 1 residue before the CDR3 end, the germline J gene is used to fill in that end. This chain links TRBV14 with TRBJ1-1; TRBD1 is a possible D gene (5 bases). CDR3 length: 14 residues. The germline gives CDR1 SGHDT, CDR2 FRDEAV. V was cut by 1 base and J by 1 base, with 8 bases left in between. The DNA read from the CDR3 is TGTGCCAGCAGTTTCGGCAGGGTAAACACAGAAGTCTTC. This gives the protein CASSFGRVNTEVF. The complete CDR3 sequence is CASSFGRVNTEVFF.

This clone appeared a few times. Mouse names are used for the genes. The CDR3 is cut off 1 residue early in the read; its end comes from the germline J gene. The chain links TRBV16 to TRBJ2-7, with 10 bases matching TRBD2. The J segment lost 7 bases and the V segment lost 0 bases, leaving 3 bases of the junction unmatched. The CDR3 spans 14 residues. Germline V gene lookup returns CDR1 SGHSA and CDR2 FRNQAP. CDR3 protein: CASSLDLGGREQYF. Incomplete CDR3 DNA: TGTGCAAGCAGCTTAGACCTGGGGGGGCGAGAACAGTAC.

A word on this clone: The listed genes are named as in mouse. The CDR3 goes on 1 residue after the read ends, and that part is filled in from the germline J gene. The chain combines TRBV17 with TRBJ2-1; 7 positions agree with TRBD1. The CDR3 runs 13 residues. The junction had 2 bases not matched to a gene; V was cut back by 5 bases and J by 4 bases. The germline V gene has CDR1 MNHDT and CDR2 YYDKIL. The DNA read from the CDR3 is TGTGCTAGCAGTCCGGGACAGTATGCTGAGCAGTTC. This encodes CASSPGQYAEQF. The entire CDR3 reads CASSPGQYAEQFF.

In regard to this clone: Germline and genes here are mouse. The read terminates 1 residue before the CDR3 end, so the remaining end is supplied by the germline J gene. The V and J genes are TRBV20 and TRBJ1-4; 7 bases map to TRBD1. This CDR3 has 14 amino acids. Germline loops: CDR1 GFQATS, CDR2 STVNSAI. After removal of 3 bases from V and 3 bases from J, the junction contained 4 bases not matched to a gene. CDR3 loop: CGASRQGANERLFF. CDR3 DNA, as far as it was read: TGTGGTGCTAGCAGACAGGGTGCCAACGAAAGATTATTT.